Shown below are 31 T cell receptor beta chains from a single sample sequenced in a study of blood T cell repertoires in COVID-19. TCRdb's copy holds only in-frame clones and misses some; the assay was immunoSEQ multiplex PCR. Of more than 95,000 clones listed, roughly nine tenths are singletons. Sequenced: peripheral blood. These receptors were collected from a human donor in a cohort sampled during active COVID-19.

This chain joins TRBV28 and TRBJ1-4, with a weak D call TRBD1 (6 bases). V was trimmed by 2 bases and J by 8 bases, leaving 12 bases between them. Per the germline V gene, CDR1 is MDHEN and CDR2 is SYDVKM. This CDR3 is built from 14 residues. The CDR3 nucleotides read TGTGCCAGCAGTTTAGGCAGGGGTCCGGAAAAACTGTTTTTT. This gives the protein CASSLGRGPEKLFF.

The CDR3 DNA reads TGTGCCAGCAGTGTAGGGGGATCCTCTAGCACAGATACGCAGTATTTT. Protein sequence: CASSVGGSSSTDTQYF. This chain joins TRBV6-4 and TRBJ2-3; weak D call: TRBD1 (6 bases). The CDR3 is 16 amino acids. CDR1 is MRHNA and CDR2 is SNTAGT in the germline V gene. Trimming cost V 4 bases and J 0 bases, with 14 bases left between them.

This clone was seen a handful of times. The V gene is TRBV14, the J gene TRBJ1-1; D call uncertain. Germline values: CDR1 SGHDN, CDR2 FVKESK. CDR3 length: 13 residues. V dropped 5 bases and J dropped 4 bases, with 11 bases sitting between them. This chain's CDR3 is CASSSSRGTEAFF. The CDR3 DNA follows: TGTGCCAGCAGCTCGTCACGAGGCACTGAAGCTTTCTTT.

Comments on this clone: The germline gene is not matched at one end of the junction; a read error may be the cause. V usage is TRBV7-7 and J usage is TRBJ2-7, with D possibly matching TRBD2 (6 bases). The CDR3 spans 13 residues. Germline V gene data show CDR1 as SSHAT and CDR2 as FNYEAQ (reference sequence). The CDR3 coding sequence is TGTGCTAGCAGCAGGGACTTCACCTACGAGCAGTACTTC. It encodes CASSRDFTYEQYF.

The CDR3 nucleotides are TGTGCCAGCAGCCTCGCCCGGGACAGGCCCTTAGATGAGCAGTTCTTC. As protein: CASSLARDRPLDEQFF. The genes are TRBV28 and TRBJ2-1; 8 bases are a match to TRBD1. V was clipped by 6 bases and J by 8 bases; unmatched bases: 15. The germline CDR1 and CDR2 sequences are MDHEN and SYDVKM. This CDR3 contains 16 residues.

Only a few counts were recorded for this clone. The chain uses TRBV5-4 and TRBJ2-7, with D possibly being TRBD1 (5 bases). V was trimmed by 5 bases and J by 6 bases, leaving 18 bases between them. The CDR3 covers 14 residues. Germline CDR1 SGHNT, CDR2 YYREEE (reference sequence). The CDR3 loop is CASRWFGQSGEQYF. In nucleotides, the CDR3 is TGTGCCAGCAGGTGGTTCGGACAATCTGGCGAGCAGTACTTC.

This CDR3 reads CASTPFLVGAGELFF. As DNA, the CDR3 is TGTGCCAGTACCCCGTTCCTCGTAGGGGCCGGGGAGCTGTTTTTT. The J gene is TRBJ2-2, the V gene TRBV19; perhaps TRBD1 as D (5 bases). With 7 bases removed from V and 6 bases from J, the gap between germline ends came to 18 bases. CDR3 length: 15 amino acids. CDR1 and CDR2 from the germline V gene are LNHDA and SQIVND (reference sequence).

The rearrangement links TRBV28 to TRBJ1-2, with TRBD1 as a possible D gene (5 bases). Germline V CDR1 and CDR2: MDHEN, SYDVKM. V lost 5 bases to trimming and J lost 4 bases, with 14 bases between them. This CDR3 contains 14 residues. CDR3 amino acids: CASSPSGGPYGYTF. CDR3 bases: TGTGCCAGCAGTCCCTCGGGGGGTCCCTATGGCTACACCTTC.

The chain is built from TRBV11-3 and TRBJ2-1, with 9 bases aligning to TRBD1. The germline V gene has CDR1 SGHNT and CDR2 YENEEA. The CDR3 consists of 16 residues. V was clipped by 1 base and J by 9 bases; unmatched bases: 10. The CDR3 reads CASSLGGDRVGGEQFF. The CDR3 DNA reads TGTGCCAGCAGCTTAGGGGGGGACAGGGTAGGAGGTGAGCAGTTCTTC.

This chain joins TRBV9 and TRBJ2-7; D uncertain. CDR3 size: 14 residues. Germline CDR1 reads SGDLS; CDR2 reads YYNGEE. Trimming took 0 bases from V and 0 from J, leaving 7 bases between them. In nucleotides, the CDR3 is TGTGCCAGCAGCGTAGTTCCCAGCTCCTACGAGCAGTACTTC. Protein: CASSVVPSSYEQYF.

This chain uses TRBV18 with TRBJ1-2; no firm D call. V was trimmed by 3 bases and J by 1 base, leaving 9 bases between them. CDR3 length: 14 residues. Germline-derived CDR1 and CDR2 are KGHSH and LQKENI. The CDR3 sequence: CASSPGRVNYGYTF. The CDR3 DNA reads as TGTGCCAGCTCACCGGGGAGGGTTAACTATGGCTACACCTTC.

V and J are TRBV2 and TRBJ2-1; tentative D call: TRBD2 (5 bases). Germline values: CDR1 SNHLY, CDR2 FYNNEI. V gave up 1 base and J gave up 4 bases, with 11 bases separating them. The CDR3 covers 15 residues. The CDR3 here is CASSEEAAGYNEQFF. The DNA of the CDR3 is TGTGCCAGCAGTGAAGAGGCTGCGGGTTACAATGAGCAGTTCTTC.

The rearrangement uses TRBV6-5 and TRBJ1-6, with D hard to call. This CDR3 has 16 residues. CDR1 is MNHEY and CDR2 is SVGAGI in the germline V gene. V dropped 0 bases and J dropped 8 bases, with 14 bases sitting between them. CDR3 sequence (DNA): TGTGCCAGCAGTTACTCGGGCCCCGTCTGGGATTCACCCCTCCACTTT. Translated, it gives CASSYSGPVWDSPLHF.

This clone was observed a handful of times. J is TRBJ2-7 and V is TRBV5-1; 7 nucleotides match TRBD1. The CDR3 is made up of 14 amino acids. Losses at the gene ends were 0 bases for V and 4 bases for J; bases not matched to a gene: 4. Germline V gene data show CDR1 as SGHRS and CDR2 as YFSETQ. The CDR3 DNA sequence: TGCGCCAGCAGCTTGGAACAGGGGTGGTACGAGCAGTACTTC. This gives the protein CASSLEQGWYEQYF.

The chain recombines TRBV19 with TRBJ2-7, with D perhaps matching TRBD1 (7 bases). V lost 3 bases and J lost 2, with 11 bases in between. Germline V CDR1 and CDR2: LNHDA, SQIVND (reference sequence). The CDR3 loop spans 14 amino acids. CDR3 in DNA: TGTGCCAGTAGTATCACCAGGGGGGCCTACGAGCAGTACTTC. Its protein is CASSITRGAYEQYF.

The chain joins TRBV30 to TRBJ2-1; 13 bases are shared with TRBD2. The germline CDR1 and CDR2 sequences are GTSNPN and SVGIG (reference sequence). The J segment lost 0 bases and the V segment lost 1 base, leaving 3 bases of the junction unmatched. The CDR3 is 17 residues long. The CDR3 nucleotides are TGTGCCTGGAGTGGACTAGCGGGGGGTTCCTCCTACAATGAGCAGTTCTTC. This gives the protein CAWSGLAGGSSYNEQFF.

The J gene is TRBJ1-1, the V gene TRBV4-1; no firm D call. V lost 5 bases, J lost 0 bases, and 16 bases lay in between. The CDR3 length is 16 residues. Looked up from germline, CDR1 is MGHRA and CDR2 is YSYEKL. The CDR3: CASSLNRILMNTEAFF. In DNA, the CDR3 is TGCGCCAGCAGCTTAAACAGAATACTCATGAACACTGAAGCTTTCTTT.

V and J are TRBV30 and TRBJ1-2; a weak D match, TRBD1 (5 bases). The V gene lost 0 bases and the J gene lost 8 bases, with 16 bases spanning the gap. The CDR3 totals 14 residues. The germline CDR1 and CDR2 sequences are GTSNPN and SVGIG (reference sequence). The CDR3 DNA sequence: TGTGCCTGGAGTGTTCCACTGACAGTTGGGGGCTACACCTTC. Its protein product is CAWSVPLTVGGYTF. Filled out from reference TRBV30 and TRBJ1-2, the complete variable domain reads SQTIHQWPATLVQPVGSPLSLECTVEGTSNPNLYWYRQAAGRGLQLLFYSVGIGQISSEVPQNLSASRPQDRQFILSSKKLLLSDSGFYLCAWSVPLTVGGYTFGSGTRLTVV.

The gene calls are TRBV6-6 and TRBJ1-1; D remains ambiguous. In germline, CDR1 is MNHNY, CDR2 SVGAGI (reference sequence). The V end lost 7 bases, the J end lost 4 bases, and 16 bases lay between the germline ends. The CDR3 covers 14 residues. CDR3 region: CASKPGGISTEAFF. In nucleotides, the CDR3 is TGTGCCAGCAAACCTGGAGGGATCTCCACTGAAGCTTTCTTT.

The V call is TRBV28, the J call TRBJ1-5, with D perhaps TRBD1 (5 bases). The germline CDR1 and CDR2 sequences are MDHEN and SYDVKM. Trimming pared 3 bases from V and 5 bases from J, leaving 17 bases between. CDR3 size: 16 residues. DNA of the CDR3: TGTGCCAGCAGTTTGCCTCAGGGCGTAAGGGATCAGCCCCAGCATTTT. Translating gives CASSLPQGVRDQPQHF.

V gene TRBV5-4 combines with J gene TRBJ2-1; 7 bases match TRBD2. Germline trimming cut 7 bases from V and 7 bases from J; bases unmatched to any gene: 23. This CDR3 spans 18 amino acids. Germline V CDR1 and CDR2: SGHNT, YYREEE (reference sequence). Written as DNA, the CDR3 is TGTGCCAGCCGATTCCCCAGCTTGATTCCTAGCGGTAAGAATGAGCAGTTCTTC. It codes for CASRFPSLIPSGKNEQFF.

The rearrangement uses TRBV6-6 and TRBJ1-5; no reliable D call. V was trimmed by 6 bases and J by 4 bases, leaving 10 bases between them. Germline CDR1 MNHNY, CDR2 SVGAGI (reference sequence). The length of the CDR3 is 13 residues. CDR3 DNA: TGTGCCAGCAGACTTGACGGGAATCAGCCCCAGCATTTT. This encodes CASRLDGNQPQHF.

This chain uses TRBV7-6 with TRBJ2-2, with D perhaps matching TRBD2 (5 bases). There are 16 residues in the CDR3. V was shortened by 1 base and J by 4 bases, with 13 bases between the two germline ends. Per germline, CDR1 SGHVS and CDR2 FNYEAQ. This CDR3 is CASSLEPLARTGELFF. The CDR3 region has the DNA TGTGCCAGCAGCTTAGAGCCGCTAGCCCGCACCGGGGAGCTGTTTTTT.

The CDR3 sequence: CASSIEGATNEKLFF. The CDR3 DNA reads as TGTGCCAGTAGTATTGAAGGGGCAACTAATGAAAAACTGTTTTTT. The chain couples TRBV19 to TRBJ1-4; perhaps TRBD1 as D (5 bases). The CDR3 has 15 residues. The germline CDR1 and CDR2 sequences are LNHDA and SQIVND (reference sequence). V was clipped by 3 bases and J by 0 bases, with 8 bases between them.

The CDR3 reads CASSLGRNNEQFF. CDR3 in DNA: TGTGCCAGCAGCTTAGGGAGAAACAATGAGCAGTTCTTC. The chain uses TRBV11-2 and TRBJ2-1; D ambiguous. The CDR3 length is 13 residues. Germline V gives CDR1 SGHAT, CDR2 FQNNGV. V was pared by 1 base and J by 5 bases, with 6 bases between. The entire variable domain, with the rest obtained from reference TRBV11-2 and TRBJ2-1, is as follows: EAGVAQSPRYKIIEKRQSVAFWCNPISGHATLYWYQQILGQGPKLLIQFQNNGVVDDSQLPKDRFSAERLKGVDSTLKIQPAKLEDSAVYLCASSLGRNNEQFFGPGTRLTVL.

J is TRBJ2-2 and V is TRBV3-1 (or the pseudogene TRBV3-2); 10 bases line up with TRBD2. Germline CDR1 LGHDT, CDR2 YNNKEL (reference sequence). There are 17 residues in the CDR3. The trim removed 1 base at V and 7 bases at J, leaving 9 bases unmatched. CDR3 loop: CASSQGAAGGPIGELFF. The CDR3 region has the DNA TGTGCCAGCAGCCAAGGGGCAGCGGGGGGGCCAATCGGGGAGCTGTTTTTT.

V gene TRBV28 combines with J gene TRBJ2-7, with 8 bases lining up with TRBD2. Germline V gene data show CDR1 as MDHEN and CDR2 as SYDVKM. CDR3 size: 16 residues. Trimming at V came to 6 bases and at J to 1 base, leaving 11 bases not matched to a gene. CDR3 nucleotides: TGTGCCAGCAGCCCCAGTGGGACTAGAGATTCCTACGAGCAGTACTTC. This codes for CASSPSGTRDSYEQYF.

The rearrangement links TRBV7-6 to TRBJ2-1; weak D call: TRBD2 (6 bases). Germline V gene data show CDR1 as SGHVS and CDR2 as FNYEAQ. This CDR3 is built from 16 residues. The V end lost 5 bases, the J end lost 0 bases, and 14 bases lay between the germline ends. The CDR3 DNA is TGTGCCAGCAGCGCGAGACTAGGAAGCTCCTACAATGAGCAGTTCTTC. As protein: CASSARLGSSYNEQFF.

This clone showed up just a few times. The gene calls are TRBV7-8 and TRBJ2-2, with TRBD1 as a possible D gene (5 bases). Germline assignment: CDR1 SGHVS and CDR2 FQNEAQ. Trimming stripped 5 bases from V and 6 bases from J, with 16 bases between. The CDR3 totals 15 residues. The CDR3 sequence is CASSAVQARPGELFF. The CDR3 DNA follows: TGTGCCAGCAGCGCTGTACAGGCCCGCCCCGGGGAGCTGTTTTTT.

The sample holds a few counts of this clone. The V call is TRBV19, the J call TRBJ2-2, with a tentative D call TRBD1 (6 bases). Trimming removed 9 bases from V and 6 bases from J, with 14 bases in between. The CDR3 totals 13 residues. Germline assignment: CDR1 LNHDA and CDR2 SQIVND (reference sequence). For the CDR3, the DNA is TGTGCCAGCCTCACCAGGGGTTCCGGGGAGCTGTTTTTT. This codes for CASLTRGSGELFF.

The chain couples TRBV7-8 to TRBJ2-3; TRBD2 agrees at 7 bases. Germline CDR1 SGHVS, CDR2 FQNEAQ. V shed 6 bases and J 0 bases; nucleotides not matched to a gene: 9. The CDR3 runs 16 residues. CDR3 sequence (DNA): TGTGCCAGCAGTTTCCGGAGAGCGGGGAGCACAGATACGCAGTATTTT. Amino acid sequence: CASSFRRAGSTDTQYF.